This T cell receptor (beta chain) was sequenced for a study of post-analysis software for immune sequencing data. Across the study: Several disease courses (relapsing-remitting, secondary progressive and progressive-relapsing) of multiple sclerosis were included. General study points: F measure clustering grouped samples strongly by preparation batch. There were five or six TRBV segments more frequent in patients than controls, and TRBV5-6, TRBV5-1 and TRBV20-1 were among them. There was significantly lower normalized Chao1 diversity in multiple sclerosis patients than in controls.

On this clonotype itself: Antigen unknown.

The TCR beta cDNA libraries contained unique molecular identifiers. Starting from roughly 1 to 10 million T cells, the study yielded about 500,000 cDNA molecules. MiXCR, applied by TCRdb to the PCR reads, yields one record per CDR3 protein. The profile shows fewer than 700,000 distinct CDR3 sequences, 44% of them singletons. The CDR3 is 16 residues long. The V gene's germline CDR1 is ENHRY and CDR2 SYGVKD. V lost 2 bases to trimming and J lost 7 bases, with 18 bases between them. V and J are TRBV10-3 and TRBJ2-1, with a tentative D call TRBD2 (5 bases). The TCR was taken from a girl between 10 and 17 years old with multiple sclerosis. Sequenced sample: blood. For the CDR3, the DNA is TGTGCCATCAGTGAGGCGGTCGGTCTAGGGAGAAATGAGCAGTTCTTC. The encoded protein is CAISEAVGLGRNEQFF.